The 14 T cell receptor beta chains below were found in one sample sequenced in a study of cytomegalovirus exposure and HLA in healthy donors. This PCR relied on a set of 60 Vbeta primers and 13 Jbeta primers. The repertoire was sequenced with immunoSEQ multiplex PCR; TCRdb's copy has only in-frame clones and lacks some. The clone table shows roughly 78,000 clones, with the ten largest holding about 0.83%. The source material was PBMCs. The receptors shown here come from a boy under 18 in good health and CMV-seronegative.

The chain employs TRBV5-1 and TRBJ1-2, with TRBD1 matching 8 bases. V shed 0 bases and J 5 bases; nucleotides not matched to a gene: 3. CDR3 length equals 14 residues. Germline loops: CDR1 SGHRS, CDR2 YFSETQ. The CDR3 reads CASSLGRGPYGYTF. The CDR3 DNA is TGCGCCAGCAGCTTGGGCAGGGGGCCATATGGCTACACCTTC.

J is TRBJ1-5 and V is TRBV6-5, with TRBD1 matching over 7 bases. CDR3 length: 15 residues. Trimming took 2 bases from V and 4 from J; bases not matched to a gene: 5. The V gene's germline CDR1 is MNHEY and CDR2 SVGAGI. DNA of the CDR3: TGTGCCAGCAGTTACGGTGGGGACAGAAATCAGCCCCAGCATTTT. Its protein is CASSYGGDRNQPQHF.

The rearrangement joins TRBV18 to TRBJ1-1; D gene uncertain. V lost 0 bases to trimming and J lost 1 base, with 6 bases between them. Germline V gene lookup returns CDR1 KGHSH and CDR2 LQKENI. CDR3 length: 14 residues. CDR3 loop: CASSPPKANTEAFF. The CDR3 bases are TGTGCCAGCTCACCACCGAAAGCGAACACTGAAGCTTTCTTT. Complete variable domain (other parts from reference TRBV18 and TRBJ1-1): NAGVMQNPRHLVRRRGQEARLRCSPMKGHSHVYWYRQLPEEGLKFMVYLQKENIIDESGMPKERFSAEFPKEGPSILRIQQVVRGDSAAYFCASSPPKANTEAFFGQGTRLTVV.

The chain recombines TRBV10-1 with TRBJ2-2; TRBD2 matches 7 bases. This CDR3 has 15 amino acids. V lost 2 bases to trimming and J lost 2 bases; unmatched junction nucleotides: 2. Germline V lookup: CDR1 WNHNN, CDR2 SYGVQD (reference sequence). DNA of the CDR3: TGCGCCAGCAGTGAGCGGGGGGAAAACACCGGGGAGCTGTTTTTT. Its protein is CASSERGENTGELFF.

The chain carries TRBV5-8 and TRBJ2-3; D gene ambiguous. The length of the CDR3 is 15 residues. Trimming removed 0 bases from V and 0 bases from J, with 8 bases in between. Germline CDR1 reads SGHTS; CDR2 reads YDEGEE. The CDR3 bases are TGTGCCAGCAGCTTGGTTCTAACTAGCACAGATACGCAGTATTTT. This translates into CASSLVLTSTDTQYF.

The chain joins TRBV19 to TRBJ1-6; maybe TRBD1 (5 bases). The CDR3 is made up of 15 amino acids. Germline V gene lookup returns CDR1 LNHDA and CDR2 SQIVND (reference sequence). The ends were cut back, 7 bases at V and 7 bases at J, with 17 bases in the middle. The DNA for the CDR3 is TGTGCCAGTACCGCTCTGGGGCAGTGGAATTCACCCCTCCACTTT. It codes for CASTALGQWNSPLHF.

The rearrangement links TRBV4-2 to TRBJ2-7; 14 positions agree with TRBD2. V trimming: 0 bases; J trimming: 2 bases; junction bases outside the gene matches: 6. There are 18 residues in the CDR3. Germline V gives CDR1 LGHNA, CDR2 YNFKEQ. The CDR3 reads CASSQDGTSGRFPYEQYF. DNA of the CDR3: TGTGCCAGCAGCCAAGACGGGACTAGCGGGAGATTCCCCTACGAGCAGTACTTC.

This rearrangement joins TRBV11-2 to TRBJ2-7; TRBD1 matches at 8 bases. This CDR3 spans 15 amino acids. Germline values: CDR1 SGHAT, CDR2 FQNNGV. Germline trimming cut 4 bases from V and 0 bases from J; bases unmatched to any gene: 5. CDR3 DNA sequence: TGTGCCAGCAGCTGGCCGGGACAGGACTCCTACGAGCAGTACTTC. This encodes CASSWPGQDSYEQYF.

V gene TRBV4-1 combines with J gene TRBJ1-3; D uncertain. Germline CDR1 reads MGHRA; CDR2 reads YSYEKL. V was trimmed by 0 bases and J by 0 bases, leaving 6 bases between them. The CDR3 is 15 amino acids. The CDR3 DNA follows: TGCGCCAGCAGCCAAGAGGACTACTCTGGAAACACCATATATTTT. Its protein product is CASSQEDYSGNTIYF.

The chain couples TRBV9 to TRBJ2-1, with 8 bases identical to TRBD2. The length of the CDR3 is 16 residues. Germline V gene sequence: CDR1 SGDLS, CDR2 YYNGEE. V shed 0 bases and J 9 bases; nucleotides not matched to a gene: 11. The CDR3 sequence is CASSVATGGVGIEQFF. The CDR3 DNA sequence: TGTGCCAGCAGCGTAGCTACGGGGGGGGTGGGCATTGAGCAGTTCTTC.

The chain joins TRBV5-6 to TRBJ1-3; D gene ambiguous. This CDR3 is 16 amino acids long. V lost 0 bases and J 0 bases, leaving 10 bases between the germline ends. Looked up from germline, CDR1 is SGHDT and CDR2 is YYEEEE. CDR3 nucleotides: TGTGCCAGCAGCTTGGGGGGAGCACTCTCTGGAAACACCATATATTTT. It encodes CASSLGGALSGNTIYF.

The chain carries TRBV4-1 and TRBJ2-7; weak D call: TRBD2 (6 bases). The length of the CDR3 is 16 residues. Germline V gene data show CDR1 as MGHRA and CDR2 as YSYEKL. V lost 2 bases to trimming and J lost 0 bases, with 14 bases between them. DNA for the CDR3: TGCGCCAGCAGCCAATATCCTAGCGTTTTCTCCTACGAGCAGTACTTC. Translating gives CASSQYPSVFSYEQYF.

The genes are TRBV5-1 and TRBJ2-1; D remains ambiguous. The CDR3 is made up of 12 amino acids. V dropped 4 bases and J dropped 6 bases, with 8 bases sitting between them. Germline CDR1 is SGHRS and CDR2 is YFSETQ. The CDR3: CASSPALNEQFF. The CDR3 DNA is TGCGCCAGCAGCCCCGCACTCAATGAGCAGTTCTTC.

This chain uses TRBV7-8 with TRBJ1-4, with 8 bases matching TRBD1. The CDR3 is 14 amino acids. V dropped 3 bases and J dropped 8; count of bases not matched to a gene: 5. Germline loops: CDR1 SGHVS, CDR2 FQNEAQ. CDR3 sequence: CASSFGRGREKLFF. The CDR3 nucleotides read TGTGCCAGCAGCTTCGGCAGGGGGCGCGAAAAACTGTTTTTT.